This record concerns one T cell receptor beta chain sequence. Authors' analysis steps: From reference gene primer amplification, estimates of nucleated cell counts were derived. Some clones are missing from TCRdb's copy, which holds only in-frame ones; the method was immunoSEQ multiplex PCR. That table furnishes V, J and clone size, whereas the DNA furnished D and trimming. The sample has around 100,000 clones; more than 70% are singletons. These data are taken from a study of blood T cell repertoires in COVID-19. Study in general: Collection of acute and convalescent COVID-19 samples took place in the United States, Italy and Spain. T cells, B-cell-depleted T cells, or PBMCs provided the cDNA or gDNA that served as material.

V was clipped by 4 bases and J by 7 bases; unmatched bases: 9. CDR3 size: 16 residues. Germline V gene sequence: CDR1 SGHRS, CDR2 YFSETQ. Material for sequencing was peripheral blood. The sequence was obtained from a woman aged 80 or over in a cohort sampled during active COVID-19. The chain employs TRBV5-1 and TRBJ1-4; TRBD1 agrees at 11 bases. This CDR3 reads CASSTIGQGAFEKLFF. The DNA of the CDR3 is TGCGCCAGCAGCACAATCGGACAGGGGGCTTTTGAAAAACTGTTTTTT.